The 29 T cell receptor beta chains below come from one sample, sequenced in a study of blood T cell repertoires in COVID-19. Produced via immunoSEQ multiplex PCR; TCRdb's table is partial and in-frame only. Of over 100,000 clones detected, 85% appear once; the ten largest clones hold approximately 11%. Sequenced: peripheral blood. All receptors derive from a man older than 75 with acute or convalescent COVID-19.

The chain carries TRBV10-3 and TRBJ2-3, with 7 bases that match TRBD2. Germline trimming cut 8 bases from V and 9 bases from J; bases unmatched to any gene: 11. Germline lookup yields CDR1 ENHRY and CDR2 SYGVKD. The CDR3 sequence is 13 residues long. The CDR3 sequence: CAIGDGGGLTQYF. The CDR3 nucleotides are TGTGCCATCGGGGATGGCGGGGGACTCACGCAGTATTTT.

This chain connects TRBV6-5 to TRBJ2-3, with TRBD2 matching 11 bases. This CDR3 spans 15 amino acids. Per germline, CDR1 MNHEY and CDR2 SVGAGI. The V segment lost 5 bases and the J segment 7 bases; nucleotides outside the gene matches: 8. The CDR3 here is CASSPSSGGRYTQYF. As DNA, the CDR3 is TGTGCCAGCAGTCCTTCTAGCGGGGGGCGGTATACGCAGTATTTT.

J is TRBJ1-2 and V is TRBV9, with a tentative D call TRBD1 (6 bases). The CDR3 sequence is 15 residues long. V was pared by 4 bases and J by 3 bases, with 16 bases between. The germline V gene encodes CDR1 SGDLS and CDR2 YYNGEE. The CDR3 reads CASSPLPGGHYGYTF. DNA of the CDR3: TGTGCCAGCAGCCCCCTACCCGGGGGGCACTATGGCTACACCTTC.

The CDR3 sequence is CASSLIGQSSYNEQFF. CDR3 nucleotides: TGTGCCAGCAGCTTAATCGGACAGAGCTCCTACAATGAGCAGTTCTTC. This chain joins TRBV7-3 and TRBJ2-1, with D perhaps matching TRBD1 (6 bases). This CDR3 is 16 amino acids long. The germline V gene has CDR1 SGHTA and CDR2 FQGTGA. Trimming pared 1 base from V and 0 bases from J, leaving 10 bases between.

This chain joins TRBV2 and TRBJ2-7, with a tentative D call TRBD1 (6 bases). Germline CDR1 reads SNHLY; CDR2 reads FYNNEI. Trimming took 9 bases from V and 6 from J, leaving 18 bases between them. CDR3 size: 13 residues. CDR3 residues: CARSNPGTTEQYF. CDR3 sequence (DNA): TGTGCCAGAAGTAACCCAGGGACAACCGAGCAGTACTTC.

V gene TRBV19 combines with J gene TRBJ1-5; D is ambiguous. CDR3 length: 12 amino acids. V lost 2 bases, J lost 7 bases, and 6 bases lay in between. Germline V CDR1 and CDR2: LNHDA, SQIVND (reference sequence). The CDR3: CASSIRGQPQHF. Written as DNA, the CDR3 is TGTGCCAGTAGTATACGGGGACAGCCCCAGCATTTT. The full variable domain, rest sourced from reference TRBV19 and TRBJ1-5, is DGGITQSPKYLFRKEGQNVTLSCEQNLNHDAMYWYRQDPGQGLRLIYYSQIVNDFQKGDIAEGYSVSREKKESFPLTVTSAQKNPTAFYLCASSIRGQPQHFGDGTRLSIL.

The CDR3 DNA sequence: TGTGCCAGCAGTGAGCGGGGAGGGAAGGCGAACACTGAAGCTTTCTTT. Encoded protein: CASSERGGKANTEAFF. The rearrangement uses TRBV2 and TRBJ1-1; D call uncertain. Germline V gene lookup returns CDR1 SNHLY and CDR2 FYNNEI. The CDR3 spans 16 residues. Trimming left V 3 bases short and J 1 base short, with 15 bases between.

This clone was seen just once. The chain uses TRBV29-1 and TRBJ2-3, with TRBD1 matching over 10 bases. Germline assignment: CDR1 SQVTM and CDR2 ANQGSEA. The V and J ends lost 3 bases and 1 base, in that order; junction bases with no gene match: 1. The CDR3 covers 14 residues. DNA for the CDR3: TGCAGCGTTGATGGGACAGGGGGCACAGATACGCAGTATTTT. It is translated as CSVDGTGGTDTQYF.

The CDR3, as DNA: TGTGCCAGCAGCGTAGTTATGGGACAGGGTCCCTACACCTTC. Amino acids: CASSVVMGQGPYTF. This chain uses TRBV9 with TRBJ1-2; TRBD1 matches at 9 bases. Germline CDR1 is SGDLS and CDR2 is YYNGEE. The CDR3 sequence is 14 residues long. Trimming at V came to 0 bases and at J to 10 bases, leaving 7 bases not matched to a gene.

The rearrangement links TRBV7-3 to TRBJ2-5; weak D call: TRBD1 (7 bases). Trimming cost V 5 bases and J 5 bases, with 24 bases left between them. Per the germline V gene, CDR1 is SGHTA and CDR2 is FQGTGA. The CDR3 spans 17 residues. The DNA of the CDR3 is TGTGCCAGCAGCCCTCCCTTGCCAGGGGGGCCCTGGGAGACCCAGTACTTC. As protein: CASSPPLPGGPWETQYF. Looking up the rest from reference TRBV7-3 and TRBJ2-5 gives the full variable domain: GAGVSQTPSNKVTEKGKYVELRCDPISGHTALYWYRQSLGQGPEFLIYFQGTGAADDSGLPNDRFFAVRPEGSVSTLKIQRTERGDSAVYLCASSPPLPGGPWETQYFGPGTRLLVL.

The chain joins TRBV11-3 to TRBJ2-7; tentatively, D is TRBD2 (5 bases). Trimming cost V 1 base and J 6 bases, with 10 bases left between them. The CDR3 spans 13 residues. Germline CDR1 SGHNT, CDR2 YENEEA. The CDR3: CASSLGRTREQYF. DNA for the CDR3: TGTGCCAGCAGCTTAGGGAGGACCCGCGAGCAGTACTTC.

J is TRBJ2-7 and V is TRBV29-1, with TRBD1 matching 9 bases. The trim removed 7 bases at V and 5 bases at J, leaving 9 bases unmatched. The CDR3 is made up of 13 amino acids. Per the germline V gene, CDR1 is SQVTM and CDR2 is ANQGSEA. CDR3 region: CSADLTGGDEQYF. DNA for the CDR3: TGCAGCGCTGATCTGACAGGGGGGGACGAGCAGTACTTC.

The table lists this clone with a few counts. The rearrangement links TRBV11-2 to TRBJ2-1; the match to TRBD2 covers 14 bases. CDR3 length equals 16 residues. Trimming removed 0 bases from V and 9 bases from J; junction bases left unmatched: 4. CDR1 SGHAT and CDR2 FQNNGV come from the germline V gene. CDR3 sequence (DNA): TGTGCCAGCAGCTTAGAAGGGACTAGCGGGAGCATTGAGCAGTTCTTC. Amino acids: CASSLEGTSGSIEQFF.

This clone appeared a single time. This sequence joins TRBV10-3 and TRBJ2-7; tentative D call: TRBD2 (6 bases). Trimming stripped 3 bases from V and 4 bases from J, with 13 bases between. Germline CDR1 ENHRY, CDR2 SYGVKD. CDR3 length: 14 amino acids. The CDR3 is CAISEVEGSYEQYF. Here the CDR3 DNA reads TGTGCCATCAGTGAAGTGGAGGGTTCGTACGAGCAGTACTTC.

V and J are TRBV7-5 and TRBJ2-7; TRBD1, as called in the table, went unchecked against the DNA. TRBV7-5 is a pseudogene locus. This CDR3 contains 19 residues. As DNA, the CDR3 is TGTGTCAGAAGCTCTCCCTGGACAGTTCGTGGACCGTACTCGTACGAGCAGTACTTC. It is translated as CVRSSPWTVRGPYSYEQYF.

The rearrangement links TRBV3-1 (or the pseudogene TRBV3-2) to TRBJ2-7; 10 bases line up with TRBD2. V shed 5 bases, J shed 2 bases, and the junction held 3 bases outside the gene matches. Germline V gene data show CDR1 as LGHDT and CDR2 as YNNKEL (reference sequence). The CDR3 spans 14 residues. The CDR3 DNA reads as TGTGCCAGCAGCTTGAGCGGGGGGGCCTACGAGCAGTACTTC. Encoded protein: CASSLSGGAYEQYF.

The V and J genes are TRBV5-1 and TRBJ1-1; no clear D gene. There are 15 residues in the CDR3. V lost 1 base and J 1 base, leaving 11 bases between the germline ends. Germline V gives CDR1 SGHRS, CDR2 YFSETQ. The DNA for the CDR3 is TGCGCCAGCAGCTTGAATAACGGTGGGAACACTGAAGCTTTCTTT. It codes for CASSLNNGGNTEAFF.

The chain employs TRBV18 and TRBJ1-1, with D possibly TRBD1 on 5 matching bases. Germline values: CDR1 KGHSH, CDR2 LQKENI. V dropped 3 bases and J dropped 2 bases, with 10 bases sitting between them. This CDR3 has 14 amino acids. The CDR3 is CASSPDTLNTEAFF. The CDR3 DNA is TGTGCCAGCTCACCGGACACTTTAAACACTGAAGCTTTCTTT.

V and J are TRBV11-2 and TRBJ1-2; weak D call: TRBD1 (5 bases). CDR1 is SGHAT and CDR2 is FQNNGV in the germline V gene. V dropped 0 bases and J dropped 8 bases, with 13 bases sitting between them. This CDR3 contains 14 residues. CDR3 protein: CASSLDPGDLGYTF. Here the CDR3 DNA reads TGTGCCAGCAGCTTAGATCCGGGGGACTTAGGCTACACCTTC.

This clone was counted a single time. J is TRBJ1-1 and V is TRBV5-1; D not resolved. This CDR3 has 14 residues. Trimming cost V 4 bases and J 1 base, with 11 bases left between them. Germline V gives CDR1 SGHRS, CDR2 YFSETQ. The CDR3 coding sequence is TGCGCCAGCAGCGCCAACTTCGAGAACACTGAAGCTTTCTTT. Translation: CASSANFENTEAFF.

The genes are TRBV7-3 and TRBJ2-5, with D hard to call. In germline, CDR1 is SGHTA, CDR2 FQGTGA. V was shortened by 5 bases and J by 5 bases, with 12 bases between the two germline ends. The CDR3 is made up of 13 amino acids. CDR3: CASSPRPGETQYF. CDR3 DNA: TGTGCCAGCAGCCCTCGACCGGGTGAGACCCAGTACTTC.

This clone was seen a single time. CDR3: CASSKAQVWDEQYF. DNA for the CDR3: TGTGCCAGCAGCAAAGCTCAGGTGTGGGACGAGCAGTACTTC. The rearrangement uses TRBV21-1 and TRBJ2-7; TRBD1 is the table's D call, not checked against the DNA. TRBV21-1 constitutes a pseudogene. The CDR3 is 14 residues long.

The CDR3 here is CASGTGLVKLFF. For the CDR3, the DNA is TGTGCCAGCGGGACAGGGCTCGTAAAACTGTTTTTT. V gene TRBV28 combines with J gene TRBJ1-4, with TRBD1 matching over 9 bases. The V segment lost 8 bases and the J segment 10 bases; nucleotides outside the gene matches: 5. CDR1 and CDR2 from the germline V gene are MDHEN and SYDVKM. This CDR3 contains 12 residues.

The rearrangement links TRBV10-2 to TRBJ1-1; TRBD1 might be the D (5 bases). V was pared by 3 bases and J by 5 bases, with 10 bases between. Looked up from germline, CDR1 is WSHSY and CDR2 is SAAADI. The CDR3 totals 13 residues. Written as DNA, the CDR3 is TGCGCCAGCAGTGAATTGGGGCTGACTGAAGCTTTCTTT. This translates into CASSELGLTEAFF.

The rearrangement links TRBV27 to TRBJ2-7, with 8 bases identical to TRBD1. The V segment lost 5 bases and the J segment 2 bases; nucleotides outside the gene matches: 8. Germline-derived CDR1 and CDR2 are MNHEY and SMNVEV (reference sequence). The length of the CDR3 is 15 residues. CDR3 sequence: CASSPPGQAAYEQYF. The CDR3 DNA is TGTGCCAGCAGTCCTCCGGGACAGGCAGCCTACGAGCAGTACTTC.

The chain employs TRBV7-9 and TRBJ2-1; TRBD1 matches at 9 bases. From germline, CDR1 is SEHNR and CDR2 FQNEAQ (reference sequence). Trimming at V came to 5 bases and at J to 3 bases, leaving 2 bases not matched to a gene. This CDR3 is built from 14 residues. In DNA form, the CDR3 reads TGTGCCAGCAGCCCGGACAGGGGCTACAATGAGCAGTTCTTC. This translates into CASSPDRGYNEQFF. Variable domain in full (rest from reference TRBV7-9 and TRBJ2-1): DTGVSQNPRHKITKRGQNVTFRCDPISEHNRLYWYRQTLGQGPEFLTYFQNEAQLEKSRLLSDRFSAERPKGSFSTLEIQRTEQGDSAMYLCASSPDRGYNEQFFGPGTRLTVL.

The CDR3 here is CASSQTTGFVNEQFF. CDR3 DNA: TGCGCCAGCAGCCAAACGACAGGGTTTGTAAATGAGCAGTTCTTC. The V call is TRBV4-3, the J call TRBJ2-1; 7 positions agree with TRBD1. This CDR3 contains 15 residues. In germline, CDR1 is LGHNA, CDR2 YSLEER. With 2 bases clipped from V and 7 bases from J, the junction kept 8 bases outside the gene matches.

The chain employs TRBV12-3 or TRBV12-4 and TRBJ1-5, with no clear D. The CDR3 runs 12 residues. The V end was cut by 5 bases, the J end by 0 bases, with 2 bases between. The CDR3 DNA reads TGTGCCAGCAGTCATAGCAATCAGCCCCAGCATTTT. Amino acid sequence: CASSHSNQPQHF.

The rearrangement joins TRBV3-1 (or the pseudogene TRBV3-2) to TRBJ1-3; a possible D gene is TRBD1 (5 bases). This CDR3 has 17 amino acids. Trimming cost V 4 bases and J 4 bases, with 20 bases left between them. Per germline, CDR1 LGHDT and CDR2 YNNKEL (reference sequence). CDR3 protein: CASSPRERGDKGNTIYF. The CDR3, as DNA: TGTGCCAGCAGCCCGAGGGAACGGGGGGATAAAGGAAACACCATATATTTT.